The source of this T cell receptor (beta chain) is a study of CD8 T cells in ankylosing spondylitis. Study observations and caveats: Characteristic, it appeared, of ankylosing spondylitis blood was a TCR beta motif of roughly eight highly homologous variants. Peripheral blood samples showed relatively rare disease-linked clones, and these clones were CD8+.

Details on this clonotype: Antigen unknown.

V was clipped by 0 bases and J by 8 bases; unmatched bases: 12. CDR3 length equals 17 residues. Germline assignment: CDR1 KGHSH and CDR2 LQKENI. TCRdb reprocessed the 5' RACE reads with MiXCR, giving one entry per CDR3 protein. The sample lists 350,000 to 450,000 distinct CDR3 sequences; about 20% were seen once. Source material: blood, either unsorted or a sorted T cell fraction (not recorded which). The rearrangement links TRBV18 to TRBJ2-1; the match to TRBD1 covers 8 bases. The sequence came from a male donor with ankylosing spondylitis or in good health (not recorded which). The CDR3: CASSPPQGTGRFDEQFF. The CDR3 DNA follows: TGTGCCAGCTCACCACCCCAGGGGACAGGAAGGTTCGATGAGCAGTTCTTC.